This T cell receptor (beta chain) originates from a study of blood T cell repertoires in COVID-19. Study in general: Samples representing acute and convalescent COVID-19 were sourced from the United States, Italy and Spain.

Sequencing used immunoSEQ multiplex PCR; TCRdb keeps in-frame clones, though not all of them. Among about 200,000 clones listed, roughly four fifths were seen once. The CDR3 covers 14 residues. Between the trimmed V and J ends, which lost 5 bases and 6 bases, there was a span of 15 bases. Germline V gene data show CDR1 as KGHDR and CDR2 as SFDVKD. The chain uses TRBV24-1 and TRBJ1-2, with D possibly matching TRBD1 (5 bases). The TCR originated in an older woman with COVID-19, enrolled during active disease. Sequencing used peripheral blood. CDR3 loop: CATSGTFDGHGYTF. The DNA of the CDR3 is TGTGCCACCAGTGGGACATTCGACGGGCATGGCTACACCTTC.